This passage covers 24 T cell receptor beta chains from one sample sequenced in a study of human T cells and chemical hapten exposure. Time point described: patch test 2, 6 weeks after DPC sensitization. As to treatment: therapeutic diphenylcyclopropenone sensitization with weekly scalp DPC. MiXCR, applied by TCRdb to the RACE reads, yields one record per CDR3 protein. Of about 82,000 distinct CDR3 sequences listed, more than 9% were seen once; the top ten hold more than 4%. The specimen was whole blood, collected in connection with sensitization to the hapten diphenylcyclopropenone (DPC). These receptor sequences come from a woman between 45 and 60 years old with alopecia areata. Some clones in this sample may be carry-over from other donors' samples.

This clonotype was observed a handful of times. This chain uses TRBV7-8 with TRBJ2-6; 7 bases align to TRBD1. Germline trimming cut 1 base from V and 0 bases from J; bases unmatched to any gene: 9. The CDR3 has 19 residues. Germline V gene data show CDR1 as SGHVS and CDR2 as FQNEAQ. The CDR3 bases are TGTGCCAGCAGCTTAGGGACCGGGACAGCTCGCTCTGGGGCCAACGTCCTGACTTTC. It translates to CASSLGTGTARSGANVLTF.

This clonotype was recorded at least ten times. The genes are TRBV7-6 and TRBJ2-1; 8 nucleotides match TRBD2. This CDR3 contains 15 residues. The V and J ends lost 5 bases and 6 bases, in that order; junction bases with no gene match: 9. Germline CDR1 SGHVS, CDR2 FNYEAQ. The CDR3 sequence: CASSLGGSGINEQFF. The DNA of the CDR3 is TGTGCCAGCAGCCTCGGTGGTAGCGGGATCAATGAGCAGTTCTTC.

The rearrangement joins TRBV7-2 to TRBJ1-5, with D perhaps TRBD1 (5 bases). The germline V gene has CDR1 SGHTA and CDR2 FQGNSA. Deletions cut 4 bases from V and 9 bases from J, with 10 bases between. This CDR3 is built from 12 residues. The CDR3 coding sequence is TGTGCCAGCAGCTCGAGCGGGGGGCCCCAGCATTTT. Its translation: CASSSSGGPQHF.

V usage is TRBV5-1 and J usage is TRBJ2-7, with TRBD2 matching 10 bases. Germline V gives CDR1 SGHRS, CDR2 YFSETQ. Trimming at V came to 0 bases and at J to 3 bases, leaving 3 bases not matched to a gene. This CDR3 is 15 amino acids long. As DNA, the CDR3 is TGCGCCAGCAGCTTGGGGACTAGCGGTCTCTACGAGCAGTACTTC. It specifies CASSLGTSGLYEQYF.

Here the CDR3 DNA reads TGTGCCAGCAACCTTAGGGGGCCAGATACGCAGTATTTT. Its translation is CASNLRGPDTQYF. The chain has TRBV7-2 and TRBJ2-3; 7 bases map to TRBD1. The germline V gene encodes CDR1 SGHTA and CDR2 FQGNSA. Trimming removed 7 bases from V and 4 bases from J; junction bases left unmatched: 5. CDR3 length: 13 residues.

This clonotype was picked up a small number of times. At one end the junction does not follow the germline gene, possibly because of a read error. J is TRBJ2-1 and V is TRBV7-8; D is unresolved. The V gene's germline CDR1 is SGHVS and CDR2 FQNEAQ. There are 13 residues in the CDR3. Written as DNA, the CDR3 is TGTGCCAGCAGCTTAGCGCGATCCGGGTTACCGCTCTTC. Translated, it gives CASSLARSGLPLF.

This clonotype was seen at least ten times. The CDR3 DNA follows: TGTGCTAGTGGTCTACAGGGGTTCAATCAGCCCCAGCATTTT. It codes for CASGLQGFNQPQHF. The chain recombines TRBV12-5 with TRBJ1-5; 7 bases are shared with TRBD1. The CDR3 is 14 amino acids. Per the germline V gene, CDR1 is LGHNT and CDR2 is FRNRAP. V was clipped by 5 bases and J by 3 bases; unmatched bases: 4.

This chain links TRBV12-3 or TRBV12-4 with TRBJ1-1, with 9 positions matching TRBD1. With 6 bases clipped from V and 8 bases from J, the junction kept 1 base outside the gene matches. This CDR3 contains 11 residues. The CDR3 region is CASRDRGEAFF. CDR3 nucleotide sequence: TGTGCCAGCAGGGACAGGGGCGAAGCTTTCTTT.

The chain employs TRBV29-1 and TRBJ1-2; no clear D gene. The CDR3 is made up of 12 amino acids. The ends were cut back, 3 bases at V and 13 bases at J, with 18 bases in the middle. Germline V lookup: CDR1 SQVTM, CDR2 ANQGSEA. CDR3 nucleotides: TGCAGCGTTGAGGTAACACCAAGCTATGGCACCTTC. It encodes CSVEVTPSYGTF.

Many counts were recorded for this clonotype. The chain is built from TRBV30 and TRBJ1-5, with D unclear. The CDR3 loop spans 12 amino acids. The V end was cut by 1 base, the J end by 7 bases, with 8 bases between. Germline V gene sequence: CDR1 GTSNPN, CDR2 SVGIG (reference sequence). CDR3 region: CAWSAGVQPQHF. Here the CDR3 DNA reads TGTGCCTGGAGTGCCGGGGTACAGCCCCAGCATTTT.

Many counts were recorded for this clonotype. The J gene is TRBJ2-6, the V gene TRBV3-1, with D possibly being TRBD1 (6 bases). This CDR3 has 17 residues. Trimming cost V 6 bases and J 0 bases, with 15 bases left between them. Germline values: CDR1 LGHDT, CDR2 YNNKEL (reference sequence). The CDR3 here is CASSPGVSLSGANVLTF. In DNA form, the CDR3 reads TGTGCCAGCAGTCCAGGGGTCTCCCTCTCTGGGGCCAACGTCCTGACTTTC.

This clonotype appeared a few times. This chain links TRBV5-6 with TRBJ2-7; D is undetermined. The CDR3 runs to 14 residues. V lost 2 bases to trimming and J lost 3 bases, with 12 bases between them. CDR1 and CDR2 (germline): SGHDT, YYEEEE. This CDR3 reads CASSLGQDLYEQYF. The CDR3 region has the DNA TGTGCCAGCAGCTTAGGGCAGGACCTCTACGAGCAGTACTTC.

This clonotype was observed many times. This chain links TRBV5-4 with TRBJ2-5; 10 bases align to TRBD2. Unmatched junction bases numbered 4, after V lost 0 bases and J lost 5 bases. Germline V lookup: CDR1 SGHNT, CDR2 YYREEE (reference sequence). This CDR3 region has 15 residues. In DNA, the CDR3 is TGTGCCAGCAGCTTGGGACTAGCGGGTACGGAGACCCAGTACTTC. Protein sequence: CASSLGLAGTETQYF.

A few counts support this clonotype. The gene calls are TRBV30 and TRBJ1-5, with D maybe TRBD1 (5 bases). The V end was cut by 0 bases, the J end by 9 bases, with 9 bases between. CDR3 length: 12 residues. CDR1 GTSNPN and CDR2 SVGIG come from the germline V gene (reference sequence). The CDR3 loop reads CAWSVPGLPQHF. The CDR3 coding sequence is TGTGCCTGGAGTGTACCGGGACTGCCCCAGCATTTT.

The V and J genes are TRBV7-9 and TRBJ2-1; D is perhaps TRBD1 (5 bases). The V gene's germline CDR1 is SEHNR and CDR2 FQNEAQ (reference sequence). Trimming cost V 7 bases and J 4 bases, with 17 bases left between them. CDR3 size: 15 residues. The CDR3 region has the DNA TGTGCCAGCACCTTGCAGCTACAGGAATACAATGAGCAGTTCTTC. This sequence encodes CASTLQLQEYNEQFF. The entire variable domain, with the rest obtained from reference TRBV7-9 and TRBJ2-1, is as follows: DTGVSQNPRHKITKRGQNVTFRCDPISEHNRLYWYRQTLGQGPEFLTYFQNEAQLEKSRLLSDRFSAERPKGSFSTLEIQRTEQGDSAMYLCASTLQLQEYNEQFFGPGTRLTVL.

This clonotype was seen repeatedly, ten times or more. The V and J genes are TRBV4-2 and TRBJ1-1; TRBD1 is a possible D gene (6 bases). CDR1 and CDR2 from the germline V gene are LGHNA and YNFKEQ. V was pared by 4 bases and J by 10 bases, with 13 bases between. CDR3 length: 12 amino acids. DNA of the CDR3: TGTGCCAGCAGCCTTAGTGGAGGGGGAGCTTTCTTT. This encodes CASSLSGGGAFF.

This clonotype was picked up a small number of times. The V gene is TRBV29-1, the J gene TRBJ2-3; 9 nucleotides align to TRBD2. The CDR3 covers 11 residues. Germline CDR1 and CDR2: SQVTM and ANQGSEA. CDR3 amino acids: CTSGKVDTQYF. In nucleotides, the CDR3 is TGCACTAGCGGGAAAGTTGATACGCAGTATTTT.

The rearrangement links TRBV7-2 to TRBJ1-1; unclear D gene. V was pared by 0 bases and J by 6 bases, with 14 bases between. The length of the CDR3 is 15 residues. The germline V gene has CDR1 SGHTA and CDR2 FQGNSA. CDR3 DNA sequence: TGTGCCAGCAGCTTAGCGATCGGTGTTAAGGCTGAAGCTTTCTTT. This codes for CASSLAIGVKAEAFF. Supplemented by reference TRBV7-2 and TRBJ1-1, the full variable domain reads GAGVSQSPSNKVTEKGKDVELRCDPISGHTALYWYRQSLGQGLEFLIYFQGNSAPDKSGLPSDRFSAERTGGSVSTLTIQRTQQEDSAVYLCASSLAIGVKAEAFFGQGTRLTVV.

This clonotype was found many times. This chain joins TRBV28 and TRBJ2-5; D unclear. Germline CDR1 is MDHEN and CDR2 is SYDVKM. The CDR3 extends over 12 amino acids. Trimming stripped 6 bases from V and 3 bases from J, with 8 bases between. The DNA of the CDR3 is TGTGCCAGCAGGTCTTTTAAAGAGACCCAGTACTTC. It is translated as CASRSFKETQYF. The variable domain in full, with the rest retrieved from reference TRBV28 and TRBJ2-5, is DVKVTQSSRYLVKRTGEKVFLECVQDMDHENMFWYRQDPGLGLRLIYFSYDVKMKEKGDIPEGYSVSREKKERFSLILESASTNQTSMYLCASRSFKETQYFGPGTRLLVL.

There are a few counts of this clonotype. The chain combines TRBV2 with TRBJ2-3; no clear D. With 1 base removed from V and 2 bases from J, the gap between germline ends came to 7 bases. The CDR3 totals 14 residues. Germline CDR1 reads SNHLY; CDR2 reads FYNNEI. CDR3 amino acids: CASSEGIDTDTQYF. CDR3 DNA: TGTGCCAGCAGTGAAGGTATTGACACAGATACGCAGTATTTT.

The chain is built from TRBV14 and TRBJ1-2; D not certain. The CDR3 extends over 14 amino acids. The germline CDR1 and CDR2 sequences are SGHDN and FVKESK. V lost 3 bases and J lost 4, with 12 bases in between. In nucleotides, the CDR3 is TGTGCCAGCAGCCACGTCAGCAGCTCCTATGGCTACACCTTC. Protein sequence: CASSHVSSSYGYTF.

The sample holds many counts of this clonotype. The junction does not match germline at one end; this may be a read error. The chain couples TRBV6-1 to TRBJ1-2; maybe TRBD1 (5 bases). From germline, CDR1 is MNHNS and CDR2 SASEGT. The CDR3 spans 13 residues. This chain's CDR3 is CASNENRHYGYTF. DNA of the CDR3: TGTGCCAGCAATGAAAACAGGCACTATGGCTACACCTTC.

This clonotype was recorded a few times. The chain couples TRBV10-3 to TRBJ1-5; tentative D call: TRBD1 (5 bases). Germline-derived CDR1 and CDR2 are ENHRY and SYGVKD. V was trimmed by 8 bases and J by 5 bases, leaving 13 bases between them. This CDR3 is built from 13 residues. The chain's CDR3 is CAIAWGGDQPQHF. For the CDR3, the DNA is TGTGCCATCGCGTGGGGGGGTGATCAGCCCCAGCATTTT.

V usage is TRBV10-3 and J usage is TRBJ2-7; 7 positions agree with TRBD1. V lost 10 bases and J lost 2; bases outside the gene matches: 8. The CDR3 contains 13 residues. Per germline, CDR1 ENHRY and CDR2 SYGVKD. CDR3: CATRDSRAYEQYF. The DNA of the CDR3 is TGTGCCACCAGGGACAGCCGGGCCTACGAGCAGTACTTC.